This section outlines one TCR beta chain sequence together with its context. The data were taken from a study of blood T cell repertoires in COVID-19. The V and J ends lost 8 bases and 7 bases, in that order; junction bases with no gene match: 8. The CDR3 extends over 14 amino acids. Germline assignment: CDR1 SNHLY and CDR2 FYNNEI. Original handling: Reference gene primers were amplified, and this amplification served to estimate nucleated cell counts. Profiled with immunoSEQ multiplex PCR; TCRdb holds only in-frame clones, not every one. D and trimming were read from the DNA, whereas the V and J calls and clone size are those reported in that table. This table holds around 90,000 clones, 85% found once.

The J gene is TRBJ2-1, the V gene TRBV2, with 10 bases that match TRBD2. The source is a woman between 65 and 79 years old with active or convalescent COVID-19. Sequencing input: peripheral blood. CDR3 sequence (DNA): TGTGCCAGCGGGGCTAGCGGGGGTTCGAATGAGCAGTTCTTC. Amino acid sequence: CASGASGGSNEQFF.